The rows below give T cell receptor beta chains drawn from one sample of a study of T cell responses to AZD1222 COVID-19 vaccine. The repertoire was sequenced with immunoSEQ multiplex PCR; TCRdb's copy has only in-frame clones and lacks some. The sample holds 150,000 to 200,000 clones, 85% to 95% seen once. The material was peripheral blood, obtained 28 days after the second AZD1222 dose. The receptor set was obtained from an adult who received the AZD1222 COVID-19 vaccine. The conserved cysteine and the conserved F or W are not part of the CDR3 here.

TRBV28,12,TRBJ1-1,ASSLDREDTEAF
TRBV2,13,TRBJ1-2,ASSETGDYNYGYT
TRBV7-5,13,TRBJ1-2,VFNPGREANYGYT
TRBV6-5,10,TRBJ1-2,ATSTWRDGYT
TRBV7-7,14,TRBJ2-3,ASSRGLAGIGDTQY
TRBV10-3,13,TRBJ2-7,AIRTTSGPSYEQY
TRBV5-1,11,TRBJ2-3,ASSLLPADTQY
TRBV11-2,13,TRBJ2-2,ASSPQQGGKGELF
TRBV29-1,10,TRBJ1-1,SVAGLDTEAF
TRBV7-8,11,TRBJ1-3,ASTKDRGNTIY
TRBV7-2,12,TRBJ1-5,ASSLRTGNQPQH
TRBV6-5,13,TRBJ1-5,ASSDGTAFNQPQH
TRBV6-2/TRBV6-3,12,TRBJ2-1,ASSYDPHNNEQF
TRBV20-1,9,TRBJ2-3,SAPAPGTQY
TRBV27,13,TRBJ1-1,ASRVGRRMNTEAF
TRBV2,13,TRBJ1-5,ASSDSSYSNQPQH
TRBV27,14,TRBJ2-7,ASSRAGTGSSYEQY
TRBV5-1,14,TRBJ2-5,ASSLERPLARETQY
TRBV6-5,11,TRBJ2-7,ASRDPGDYEQY
TRBV29-1,11,TRBJ2-7,SVVTVTSYEQY
TRBV19,11,TRBJ2-1,ASSRWEDNEQF
TRBV7-3,13,TRBJ1-6,ASSPGPGINSPLH
TRBV18,12,TRBJ2-7,ASSNQGQLYEQY
TRBV6-5,14,TRBJ2-3,ASSYMTGGPADTQY
TRBV30,11,TRBJ2-7,AWSRQSSYEQY